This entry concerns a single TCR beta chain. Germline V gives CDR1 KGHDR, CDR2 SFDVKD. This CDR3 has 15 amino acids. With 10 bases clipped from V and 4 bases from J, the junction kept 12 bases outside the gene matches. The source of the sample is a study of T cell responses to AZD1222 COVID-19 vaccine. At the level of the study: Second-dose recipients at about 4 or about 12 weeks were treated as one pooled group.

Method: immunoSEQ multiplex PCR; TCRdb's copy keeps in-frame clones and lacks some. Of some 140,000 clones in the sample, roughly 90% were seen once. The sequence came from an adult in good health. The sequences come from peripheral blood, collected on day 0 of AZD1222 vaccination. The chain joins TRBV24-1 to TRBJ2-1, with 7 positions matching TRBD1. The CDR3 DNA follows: TGTGCCACGGGGGATTCCGGGACAGTATACAATGAGCAGTTCTTC. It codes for CATGDSGTVYNEQFF.